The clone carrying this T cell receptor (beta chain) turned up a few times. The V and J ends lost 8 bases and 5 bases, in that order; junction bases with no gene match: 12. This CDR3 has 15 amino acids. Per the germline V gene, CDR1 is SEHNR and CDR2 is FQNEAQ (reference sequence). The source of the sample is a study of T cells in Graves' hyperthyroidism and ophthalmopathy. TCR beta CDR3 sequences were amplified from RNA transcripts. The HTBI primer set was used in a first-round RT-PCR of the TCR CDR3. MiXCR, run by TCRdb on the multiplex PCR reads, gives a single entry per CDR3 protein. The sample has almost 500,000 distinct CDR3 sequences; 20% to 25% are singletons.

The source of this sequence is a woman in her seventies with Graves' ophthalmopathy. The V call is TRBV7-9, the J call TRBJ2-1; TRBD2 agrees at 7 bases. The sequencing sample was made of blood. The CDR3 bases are TGTGCCAGCTTTAGCGGGTTCCCGGAGAACAATGAGCAGTTCTTC. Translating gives CASFSGFPENNEQFF.